This entry is about one T cell receptor beta chain. How the authors handled the data: Reference gene primer amplification in the assay estimated nucleated cell counts. Clones were read by immunoSEQ multiplex PCR, and TCRdb kept only the in-frame ones, dropping some. The V and J calls and the clone size are those of that table, but D and trimming were determined from the DNA. The sample contains 100,000 to 150,000 clones, under 90% of which appear only once. The CDR3 covers 13 residues. Trimming left V 8 bases short and J 4 bases short, with 14 bases between. Germline CDR1 LNHDA, CDR2 SQIVND (reference sequence). This specimen comes from a study of blood T cell repertoires in COVID-19. About the research overall: Samples came from the United States, Italy and Spain, spanning acute and convalescent COVID-19. Sample material is recorded as cDNA or gDNA derived from T cells, B-cell-depleted T cells, or PBMCs.

Sequenced sample: peripheral blood. The origin of this receptor is a woman between 65 and 79 years old with acute or convalescent COVID-19. V gene TRBV19 combines with J gene TRBJ1-1; D is unclear. The CDR3: CASGGWQATEAFF. In nucleotides, the CDR3 is TGTGCCAGTGGTGGATGGCAGGCCACTGAAGCTTTCTTT.